Presented here are 2 T cell receptor beta chains from one specimen sequenced in a study of blood T cell repertoires in COVID-19. Method: immunoSEQ multiplex PCR; TCRdb's copy keeps in-frame clones and lacks some. The data show about 300,000 clones, just over 90% seen once. Sequences were obtained from peripheral blood. All receptors come from a woman aged 30 to 39 with COVID-19, enrolled during active disease.

The rearrangement uses TRBV10-3 and TRBJ2-7; 7 nucleotides align to TRBD1. The CDR3 has 14 residues. V was clipped by 4 bases and J by 0 bases; unmatched bases: 3. Germline loops: CDR1 ENHRY, CDR2 SYGVKD. The CDR3 loop is CAISAGQSSYEQYF. CDR3 bases: TGTGCCATCAGTGCGGGACAGAGCTCCTACGAGCAGTACTTC.

The chain has TRBV19 and TRBJ2-7; 7 bases are shared with TRBD1. Germline trimming cut 3 bases from V and 2 bases from J; bases unmatched to any gene: 4. This CDR3 has 14 residues. Germline CDR1 LNHDA, CDR2 SQIVND (reference sequence). The CDR3 DNA reads TGTGCCAGTAGTATGTTCGGGACAGCCTACGAGCAGTACTTC. Its translation: CASSMFGTAYEQYF.